This entry concerns a single T cell receptor beta chain. This clonotype was recorded many times. Its cognate antigen has yet to be identified. No much larger clone is present one base from it, and per-base qualities are unavailable. Ophthalmopathy patients had moderately to severely active disease, Clinical Activity Score of at least 3, NOSPECS grade of at least 4, and disease duration under 3 months. Patients with other autoimmune diseases, uncontrolled infections, pregnancy or lactation were excluded from the study. Clinical symptoms, serum thyroxine, TRAb, thyroid ultrasound and orbital computed tomography formed the basis of the diagnosis. Ficoll-Paque density gradient centrifugation was used to isolate PBMCs from about 10 ml of fresh peripheral blood. Total RNA was extracted with Trizol reagent and quality-checked on an Agilent 2100 Bioanalyzer. The V and J ends are trimmed by 8 bases and 2 bases, leaving 15 bases between them. Sequences SNHLY (CDR1) and FYNNEI (CDR2) are obtained from the germline V gene. Spanning cysteine to phenylalanine, the CDR3 consists of 14 amino acids. Only CDR3 DNA is held: 42 bases, read in frame from base 1.

For repertoire sequencing, the TCR beta CDR3 regions were amplified from RNA transcripts. HTBI primers and the Qiagen OneStep RT-PCR kit were used in a first-round RT-PCR, which was followed by a second-round multiplex PCR, size selection and purification. Libraries were sequenced paired-end with 100 bp reads on an Illumina HiSeq2000. On the study's bioinformatics: SOAPnuke was used to process the reads, throwing out any read that had adapters, had uncalled bases, had a mean Phred below 15, or lacked an exact constant-primer or identifier match. High-quality paired reads were merged with COPE v1.2.5. Each unique nucleotide sequence was defined as a clonotype, and clonotypes were aligned to IMGT TRB V, D and J references with MiTCR v1.1. Analysis was restricted to V-J combinations with a frequency above 0.0001, which covered roughly 99% of repertoires. For each V-J combination, a TCR clonal expansion and chaos score was defined as F50 clonal expansion divided by the chaos observed in the TCRdist matrix. Welch's t-statistics and random forest were used to reduce features to about a dozen V-J combinations, which were fed into a naive Bayes classifier. The similarity between thyroid and blood repertoires was quantified using the Morisita-Horn index. Clones were called with MiXCR by TCRdb after fastp trimmed the public reads at Q25, and only in-frame beta chains were retained. CDR3 protein duplicates are merged, each entry listing the most common genes and DNA. Clone size and V and J calls follow TCRdb, not the original study. Here the sample has about 210,000 distinct CDR3 sequences; 25% to 35% occur a single time. The top ten clonotypes cover around 10% of the sample.

This specimen comes from a study of Graves' ophthalmopathy and Graves' hyperthyroidism (dated by TCRdb to the late 2010s). Regarding the study in general: Peripheral blood was collected at initial diagnosis, prior to any treatment. TCR beta repertoire signatures were used to distinguish Graves' ophthalmopathy from Graves' hyperthyroidism and to predict progression to ophthalmopathy. In total, approximately 130 blood samples were TCR-sequenced: roughly 45 ophthalmopathy, some 75 hyperthyroidism and roughly 17 hyperthyroidism-to-ophthalmopathy patients. To explore V-J signatures that separate ophthalmopathy from hyperthyroidism, a discovery set of about a hundred patients was enrolled, consisting of more than 40 with ophthalmopathy and approximately 60 with stable hyperthyroidism. The independent validation cohort included roughly 19 hyperthyroidism patients plus 17 patients who later progressed from hyperthyroidism to ophthalmopathy. T-cell repertoires of thyroid tissue and blood were compared in more than five hyperthyroidism patients. After sampling, hyperthyroidism patients received methimazole starting at 30 mg daily, and ophthalmopathy patients received high-dose intravenous methylprednisolone. The approximately 98 discovery patients were randomly divided into training and test sets at a 7:3 ratio. Overall study outcomes, separate from this receptor: Among expanded thyroid clonotypes with frequency above 0.001, most also showed up in blood, which suggests that blood repertoires may reflect the thyroid immune response. In cross-validation, the 13-signature model distinguished ophthalmopathy from stable hyperthyroidism with just over 85% sensitivity and 81% to 83% specificity, and in the test set the corresponding values were approximately 80% and 68%. In validation, the model predicted ophthalmopathy progression with about 70% sensitivity and 72.22% specificity; 12 predicted patients were CT-confirmed with GO in a median of approximately 6.5 months. Sample size was not predetermined statistically, and investigators were not blinded to group allocation.

The material sequenced was peripheral blood. In this chain, TRBV2 is recombined with TRBJ2-5; the D gene is unclear. The clonotype originates from a man aged 45 to 65 with Graves' ophthalmopathy. Donor details come from another sample of the same person, matched by shared clones. Read as DNA, the sequence is TGTGCCAGCGCCGGGTCCCCGTCACAAGAGACCCAGTACTTC. Its coded protein is CASAGSPSQETQYF.